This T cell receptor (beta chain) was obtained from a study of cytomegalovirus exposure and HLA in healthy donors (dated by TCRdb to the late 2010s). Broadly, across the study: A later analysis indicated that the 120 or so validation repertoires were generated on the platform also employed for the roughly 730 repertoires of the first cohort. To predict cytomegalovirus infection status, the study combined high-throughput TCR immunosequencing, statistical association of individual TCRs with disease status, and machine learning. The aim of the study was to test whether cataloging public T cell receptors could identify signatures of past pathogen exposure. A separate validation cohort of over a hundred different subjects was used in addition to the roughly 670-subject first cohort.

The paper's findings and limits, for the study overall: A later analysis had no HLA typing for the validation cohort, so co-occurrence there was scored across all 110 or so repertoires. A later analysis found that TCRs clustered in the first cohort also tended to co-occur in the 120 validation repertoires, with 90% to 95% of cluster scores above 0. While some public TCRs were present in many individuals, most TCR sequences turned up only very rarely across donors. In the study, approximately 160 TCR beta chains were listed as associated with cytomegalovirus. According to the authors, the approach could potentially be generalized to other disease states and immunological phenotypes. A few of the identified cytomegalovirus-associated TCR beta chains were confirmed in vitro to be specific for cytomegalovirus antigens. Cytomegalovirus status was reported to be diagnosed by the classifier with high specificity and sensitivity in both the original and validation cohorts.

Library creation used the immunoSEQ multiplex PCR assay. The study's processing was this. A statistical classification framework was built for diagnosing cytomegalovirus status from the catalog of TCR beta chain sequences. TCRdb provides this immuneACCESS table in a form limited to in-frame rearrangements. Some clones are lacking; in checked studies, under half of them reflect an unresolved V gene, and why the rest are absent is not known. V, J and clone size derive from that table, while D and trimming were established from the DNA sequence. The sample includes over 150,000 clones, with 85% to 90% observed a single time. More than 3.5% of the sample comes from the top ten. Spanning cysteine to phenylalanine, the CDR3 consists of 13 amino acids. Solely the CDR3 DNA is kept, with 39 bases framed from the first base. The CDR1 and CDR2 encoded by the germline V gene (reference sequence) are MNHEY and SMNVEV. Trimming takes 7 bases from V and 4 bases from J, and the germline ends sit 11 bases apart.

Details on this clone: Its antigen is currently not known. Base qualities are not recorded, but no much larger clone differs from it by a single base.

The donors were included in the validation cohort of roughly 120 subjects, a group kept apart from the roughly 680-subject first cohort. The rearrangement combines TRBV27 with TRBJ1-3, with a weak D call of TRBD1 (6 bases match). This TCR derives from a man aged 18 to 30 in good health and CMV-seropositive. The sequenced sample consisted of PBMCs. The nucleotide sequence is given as TGTGCCAGCATCCCCACAGGGGGAAACACCATATATTTT. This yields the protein CASIPTGGNTIYF.